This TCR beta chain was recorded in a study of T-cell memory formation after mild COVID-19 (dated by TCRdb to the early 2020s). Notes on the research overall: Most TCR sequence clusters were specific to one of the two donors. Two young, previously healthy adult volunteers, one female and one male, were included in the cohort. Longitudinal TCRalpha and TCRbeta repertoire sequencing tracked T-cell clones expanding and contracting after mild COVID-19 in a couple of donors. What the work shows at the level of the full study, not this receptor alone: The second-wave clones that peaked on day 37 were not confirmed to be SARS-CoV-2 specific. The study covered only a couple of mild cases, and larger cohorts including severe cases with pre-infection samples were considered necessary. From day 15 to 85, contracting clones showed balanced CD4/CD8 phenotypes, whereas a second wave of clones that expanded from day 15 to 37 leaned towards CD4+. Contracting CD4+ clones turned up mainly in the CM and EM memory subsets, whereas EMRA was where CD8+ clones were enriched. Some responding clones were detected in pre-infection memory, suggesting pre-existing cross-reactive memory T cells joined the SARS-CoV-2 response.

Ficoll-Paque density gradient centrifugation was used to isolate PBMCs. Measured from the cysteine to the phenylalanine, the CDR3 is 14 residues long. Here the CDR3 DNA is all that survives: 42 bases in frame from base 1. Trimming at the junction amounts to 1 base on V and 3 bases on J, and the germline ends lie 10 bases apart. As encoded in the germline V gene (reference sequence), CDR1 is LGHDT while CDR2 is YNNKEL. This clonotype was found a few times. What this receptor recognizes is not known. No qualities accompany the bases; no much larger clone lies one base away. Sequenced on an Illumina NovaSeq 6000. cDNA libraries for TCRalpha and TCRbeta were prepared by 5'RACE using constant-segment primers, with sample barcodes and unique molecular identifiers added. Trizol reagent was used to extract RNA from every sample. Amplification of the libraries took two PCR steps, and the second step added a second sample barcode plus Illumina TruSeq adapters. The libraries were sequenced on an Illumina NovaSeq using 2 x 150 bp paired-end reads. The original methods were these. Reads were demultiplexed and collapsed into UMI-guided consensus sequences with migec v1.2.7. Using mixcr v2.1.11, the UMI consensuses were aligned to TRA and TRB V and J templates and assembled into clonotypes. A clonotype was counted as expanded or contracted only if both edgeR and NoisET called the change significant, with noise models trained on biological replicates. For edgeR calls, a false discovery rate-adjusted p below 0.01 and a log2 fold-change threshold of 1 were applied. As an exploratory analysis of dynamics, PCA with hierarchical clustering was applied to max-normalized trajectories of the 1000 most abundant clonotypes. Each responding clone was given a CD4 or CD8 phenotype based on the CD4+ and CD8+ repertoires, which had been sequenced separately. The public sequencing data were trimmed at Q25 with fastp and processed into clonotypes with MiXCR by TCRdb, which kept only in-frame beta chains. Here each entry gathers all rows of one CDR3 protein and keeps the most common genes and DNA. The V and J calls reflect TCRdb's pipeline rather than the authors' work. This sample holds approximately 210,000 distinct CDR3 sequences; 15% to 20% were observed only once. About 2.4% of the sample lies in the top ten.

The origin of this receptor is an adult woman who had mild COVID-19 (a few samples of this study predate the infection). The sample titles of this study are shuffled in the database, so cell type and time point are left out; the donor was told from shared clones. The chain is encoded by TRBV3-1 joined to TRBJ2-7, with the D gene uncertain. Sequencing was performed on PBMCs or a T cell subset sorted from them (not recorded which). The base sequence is TGTGCCAGCAGCCAAGCTTCCTTAGGCTACGAGCAGTACTTC. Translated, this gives CASSQASLGYEQYF.